Listed below are T cell receptor beta chains from one sample, sequenced in a study of T cell responses to AZD1222 COVID-19 vaccine. Libraries were prepared by immunoSEQ multiplex PCR; TCRdb keeps only in-frame clonotypes and omits some of them. The sample includes around 190,000 clones, 85% to 95% seen only once; the top ten take about 1.5%. The sequencing here drew on peripheral blood, taken 28 days after the second AZD1222 dose. Receptor source: an adult who received the AZD1222 COVID-19 vaccine. Both conserved end residues are part of each CDR3. A D gene is named only where the DNA matches it firmly. Rows give clone size only sometimes, using once, few, many, or a class for an expanded clone.

d_gene: -
abundance: -
j_gene: TRBJ2-1
v_gene: TRBV5-1
CDR3aa: CASSSTGTWMSSYNEQFF
CDR3nt: TGCGCCAGCAGCTCTACCGGGACATGGATGAGCTCCTACAATGAGCAGTTCTTC

d_gene: -
abundance: -
j_gene: TRBJ1-1
v_gene: TRBV2
CDR3aa: CASNHRFTEAFF
CDR3nt: TGTGCCAGCAACCACAGATTCACTGAAGCTTTCTTT

d_gene: -
abundance: -
j_gene: TRBJ1-6
v_gene: TRBV18
CDR3aa: CASSLYDSSYNSPLHF
CDR3nt: TGTGCCAGCTCACTCTACGACAGCTCCTATAATTCACCCCTCCACTTT

d_gene: -
abundance: -
j_gene: TRBJ2-1
v_gene: TRBV20-1
CDR3aa: CSALYNEQFF
CDR3nt: TGCAGTGCCCTGTACAATGAGCAGTTCTTC

d_gene: -
abundance: few
j_gene: TRBJ1-2
v_gene: TRBV2
CDR3aa: CASSVQGNGYTF
CDR3nt: TGTGCCAGCAGCGTACAGGGAAATGGCTACACCTTC

d_gene: -
abundance: -
j_gene: TRBJ1-5
v_gene: TRBV2
CDR3aa: CASTRGSNQPQHF
CDR3nt: TGTGCCAGCACAAGGGGTAGCAATCAGCCCCAGCATTTT

d_gene: -
abundance: -
j_gene: TRBJ1-1
v_gene: TRBV2
CDR3aa: CASYVGGDIIEAFF
CDR3nt: TGTGCCAGCTATGTGGGGGGCGATATCATTGAAGCTTTCTTT

d_gene: -
abundance: -
j_gene: TRBJ2-4
v_gene: TRBV11-2
CDR3aa: CASSYAVVRNIQYF
CDR3nt: TGTGCCAGCAGCTACGCTGTGGTTCGGAACATTCAGTACTTC

d_gene: -
abundance: -
j_gene: TRBJ1-4
v_gene: TRBV7-9
CDR3aa: CASSLYQGSGEKLFF
CDR3nt: TGTGCCAGCAGCTTATACCAGGGGTCAGGGGAAAAACTGTTTTTT

d_gene: -
abundance: -
j_gene: TRBJ1-1
v_gene: TRBV11-2
CDR3aa: CASTYTDRGRMNTEAFF
CDR3nt: TGTGCCAGCACCTATACTGATCGGGGACGGATGAACACTGAAGCTTTCTTT

d_gene: -
abundance: -
j_gene: TRBJ1-2
v_gene: TRBV5-5
CDR3aa: CASSAGRTAYGYTF
CDR3nt: TGTGCCAGCAGCGCAGGGAGGACGGCCTATGGCTACACCTTC

d_gene: TRBD1
abundance: -
j_gene: TRBJ1-1
v_gene: TRBV5-4
CDR3aa: CASSTKGQGVTEAFF
CDR3nt: TGTGCCAGCAGCACGAAAGGACAGGGAGTCACTGAAGCTTTCTTT

d_gene: TRBD1
abundance: -
j_gene: TRBJ1-2
v_gene: TRBV10-3
CDR3aa: CAISGGTGVNYGYTF
CDR3nt: TGTGCCATCAGTGGTGGGACAGGAGTCAACTATGGCTACACCTTC

d_gene: -
abundance: -
j_gene: TRBJ1-1
v_gene: TRBV27
CDR3aa: CASSPNAWEGRAEAFF
CDR3nt: TGTGCCAGCAGTCCAAACGCATGGGAGGGAAGGGCTGAAGCTTTCTTT

d_gene: TRBD2
abundance: once
j_gene: TRBJ2-7
v_gene: TRBV6-6
CDR3aa: CASSTETSGRREQYF
CDR3nt: TGTGCCAGCAGCACCGAGACTAGCGGGAGAAGGGAGCAGTACTTC

d_gene: -
abundance: once
j_gene: TRBJ2-1
v_gene: TRBV5-1
CDR3aa: CASSLAVYNEQFF
CDR3nt: TGCGCCAGCAGCTTGGCAGTCTACAATGAGCAGTTCTTC

d_gene: -
abundance: -
j_gene: TRBJ1-2
v_gene: TRBV29-1
CDR3aa: CSVEGRQSANYGYTF
CDR3nt: TGCAGCGTTGAAGGTCGACAGAGTGCTAACTATGGCTACACCTTC

d_gene: -
abundance: -
j_gene: TRBJ2-5
v_gene: TRBV18
CDR3aa: CASSPLGSSGSETQYF
CDR3nt: TGTGCCAGCTCACCACTTGGTTCTTCCGGATCAGAGACCCAGTACTTC

d_gene: TRBD1
abundance: once
j_gene: TRBJ2-3
v_gene: TRBV5-1
CDR3aa: CASSSDRARGDTQYF
CDR3nt: TGCGCCAGCAGCTCGGACAGGGCCCGGGGAGATACGCAGTATTTT

d_gene: -
abundance: -
j_gene: TRBJ2-1
v_gene: TRBV28
CDR3aa: CASSFPRGSYNEQFF
CDR3nt: TGTGCCAGCAGTTTTCCCCGGGGGTCCTACAATGAGCAGTTCTTC

d_gene: -
abundance: few
j_gene: TRBJ1-5
v_gene: TRBV13
CDR3aa: CASSLRGQGSQPQHF
CDR3nt: TGTGCCAGCAGCTTAAGGGGCCAGGGCAGTCAGCCCCAGCATTTT

d_gene: TRBD2
abundance: once
j_gene: TRBJ2-5
v_gene: TRBV10-2
CDR3aa: CASRAGGRETQYF
CDR3nt: TGCGCCAGCAGGGCGGGAGGGCGTGAGACCCAGTACTTC

d_gene: TRBD2
abundance: -
j_gene: TRBJ2-7
v_gene: TRBV7-8
CDR3aa: CASSLLAGGPYEQYF
CDR3nt: TGTGCCAGCAGCTTACTAGCGGGAGGGCCTTACGAGCAGTACTTC

d_gene: TRBD1
abundance: once
j_gene: TRBJ1-5
v_gene: TRBV28
CDR3aa: CASSYQDRERQPQHF
CDR3nt: TGTGCCAGCAGTTACCAGGACAGGGAAAGACAGCCCCAGCATTTT

d_gene: TRBD2
abundance: -
j_gene: TRBJ2-5
v_gene: TRBV7-9
CDR3aa: CASSPGGAQETQYF
CDR3nt: TGTGCCAGCAGCCCGGGGGGGGCCCAAGAGACCCAGTACTTC

d_gene: TRBD1
abundance: -
j_gene: TRBJ1-3
v_gene: TRBV19
CDR3aa: CASSTGGSSGNTIYF
CDR3nt: TGTGCCAGTAGTACAGGGGGAAGCTCTGGAAACACCATATATTTT

d_gene: TRBD1
abundance: -
j_gene: TRBJ2-2
v_gene: TRBV7-3
CDR3aa: CASKQDRGSTGELFF
CDR3nt: TGTGCCAGCAAACAGGACAGGGGATCCACCGGGGAGCTGTTTTTT

d_gene: -
abundance: -
j_gene: TRBJ2-3
v_gene: TRBV29-1
CDR3aa: CSVDGGTDTQYF
CDR3nt: TGCAGCGTTGATGGAGGCACAGATACGCAGTATTTT

d_gene: -
abundance: -
j_gene: TRBJ2-1
v_gene: TRBV25-1
CDR3aa: CASSTLGRSSYNEQFF
CDR3nt: TGTGCCAGCAGTACCTTGGGGAGGAGCTCCTACAATGAGCAGTTCTTC

d_gene: -
abundance: -
j_gene: TRBJ2-3
v_gene: TRBV9
CDR3aa: CASSSGPSRWYF
CDR3nt: TGTGCCAGCAGCTCCGGCCCTAGTAGGTGGTATTTT

d_gene: -
abundance: -
j_gene: TRBJ1-5
v_gene: TRBV6-5
CDR3aa: CASSYGTAVGPQHF
CDR3nt: TGTGCCAGCAGTTACGGGACTGCCGTAGGGCCCCAGCATTTT

d_gene: TRBD2
abundance: -
j_gene: TRBJ2-2
v_gene: TRBV10-3
CDR3aa: CAIRKGTSVDGELFF
CDR3nt: TGTGCCATCAGAAAAGGGACTAGCGTGGACGGGGAGCTGTTTTTT

d_gene: TRBD2
abundance: -
j_gene: TRBJ2-1
v_gene: TRBV6-4
CDR3aa: CASSDGTSDNNEQFF
CDR3nt: TGTGCCAGCAGTGACGGCACTAGCGATAACAATGAGCAGTTCTTC

d_gene: TRBD2
abundance: -
j_gene: TRBJ2-1
v_gene: TRBV9
CDR3aa: CASSPQAGATYNEQFF
CDR3nt: TGTGCCAGCAGCCCCCAGGCGGGAGCTACATACAATGAGCAGTTCTTC

d_gene: TRBD1
abundance: -
j_gene: TRBJ1-1
v_gene: TRBV6-5
CDR3aa: CASSYLTRGQGTEAFF
CDR3nt: TGTGCCAGCAGTTACCTTACCAGGGGGCAGGGGACTGAAGCTTTCTTT

d_gene: -
abundance: -
j_gene: TRBJ1-1
v_gene: TRBV13
CDR3aa: CASKRPNTEAFF
CDR3nt: TGTGCCAGCAAAAGGCCGAACACTGAAGCTTTCTTT

d_gene: -
abundance: -
j_gene: TRBJ1-1
v_gene: TRBV14
CDR3aa: CASSRGAVTEAFF
CDR3nt: TGTGCCAGCAGCCGTGGGGCAGTCACTGAAGCTTTCTTT

d_gene: TRBD1
abundance: -
j_gene: TRBJ1-1
v_gene: TRBV2
CDR3aa: CASQPIRQGIEAFF
CDR3nt: TGTGCCAGCCAACCGATTAGACAGGGGATTGAAGCTTTCTTT

d_gene: TRBD1
abundance: -
j_gene: TRBJ1-3
v_gene: TRBV5-1
CDR3aa: CASSSDRGGGNTIYF
CDR3nt: TGCGCCAGCAGCTCCGACAGGGGTGGTGGAAACACCATATATTTT

d_gene: -
abundance: -
j_gene: TRBJ2-3
v_gene: TRBV27
CDR3aa: CASRPTGLEPTDTQYF
CDR3nt: TGTGCCAGCAGACCAACCGGCTTGGAGCCTACAGATACGCAGTATTTT

d_gene: -
abundance: -
j_gene: TRBJ1-5
v_gene: TRBV5-5
CDR3aa: CASSFGSTVGGQPQHF
CDR3nt: TGTGCCAGCAGCTTCGGATCAACAGTGGGGGGACAGCCCCAGCATTTT

d_gene: TRBD1
abundance: -
j_gene: TRBJ1-1
v_gene: TRBV10-1
CDR3aa: CASSGDRDRGRDMNTEAFF
CDR3nt: TGCGCCAGCAGTGGGGACAGAGACAGGGGAAGGGACATGAACACTGAAGCTTTCTTT

d_gene: -
abundance: -
j_gene: TRBJ1-5
v_gene: TRBV18
CDR3aa: CASSPTGREVRQPQHF
CDR3nt: TGTGCCAGCTCACCAACGGGCAGGGAGGTTCGGCAGCCCCAGCATTTT

d_gene: -
abundance: -
j_gene: TRBJ1-5
v_gene: TRBV4-1
CDR3aa: CASSQVGARNQPQHF
CDR3nt: TGCGCCAGCAGCCAAGTGGGGGCGCGGAATCAGCCCCAGCATTTT

d_gene: TRBD1
abundance: once
j_gene: TRBJ1-1
v_gene: TRBV5-4
CDR3aa: CASSLRSGGGTEAFF
CDR3nt: TGTGCCAGCAGCTTGAGATCAGGGGGAGGGACTGAAGCTTTCTTT

d_gene: TRBD1
abundance: -
j_gene: TRBJ2-7
v_gene: TRBV7-3
CDR3aa: CASSTTGGPYEQYF
CDR3nt: TGTGCCAGCAGCACAACAGGGGGCCCCTACGAGCAGTACTTC

d_gene: -
abundance: -
j_gene: TRBJ2-2
v_gene: TRBV7-2
CDR3aa: CASTAQGGRYTGELFF
CDR3nt: TGTGCCAGCACCGCGCAGGGTGGGAGGTACACCGGGGAGCTGTTTTTT

d_gene: -
abundance: -
j_gene: TRBJ2-7
v_gene: TRBV6-2/TRBV6-3
CDR3aa: CASGWGSSYEQYF
CDR3nt: TGTGCCAGCGGTTGGGGGAGCTCCTACGAGCAGTACTTC

d_gene: -
abundance: -
j_gene: TRBJ1-2
v_gene: TRBV5-1
CDR3aa: CASSRDGSNYGYTF
CDR3nt: TGCGCCAGCAGCCGCGATGGGTCTAACTATGGCTACACCTTC

d_gene: -
abundance: -
j_gene: TRBJ1-2
v_gene: TRBV2
CDR3aa: CASSELRSPGSYTF
CDR3nt: TGTGCCAGCAGTGAATTGCGCAGTCCGGGGAGCTACACCTTC

d_gene: -
abundance: -
j_gene: TRBJ1-6
v_gene: TRBV27
CDR3aa: CASSFRRRISYNSPLHF
CDR3nt: TGTGCCAGCAGTTTTAGGCGGCGAATCTCCTATAATTCACCCCTCCACTTT

d_gene: -
abundance: -
j_gene: TRBJ1-3
v_gene: TRBV4-3
CDR3aa: CASSQPGGSFSGNTIYF
CDR3nt: TGCGCCAGCAGCCAGCCCGGCGGGTCTTTCTCTGGAAACACCATATATTTT

d_gene: TRBD1
abundance: -
j_gene: TRBJ1-1
v_gene: TRBV6-2/TRBV6-3
CDR3aa: CASSSGTGGIAFF
CDR3nt: TGTGCCAGCAGTTCTGGGACAGGGGGGATAGCTTTCTTT

d_gene: -
abundance: -
j_gene: TRBJ2-7
v_gene: TRBV4-1
CDR3aa: CASSQDLLGYGEQYF
CDR3nt: TGCGCCAGCAGCCAAGATTTATTGGGGTACGGCGAGCAGTACTTC